Listed below are T cell receptor beta chains from one sample, sequenced in a study of blood T cell repertoires in COVID-19. TCRdb's copy holds only in-frame clones and misses some; the assay was immunoSEQ multiplex PCR. Among about 15,000 clones listed, roughly 90% were seen once. Sequenced sample: peripheral blood. These receptor sequences come from a human donor in a cohort sampled during active COVID-19. Each CDR3 is given with its conserved first and last residue. The order of the fields is D gene, V gene, clone size, J gene, CDR3 DNA, CDR3 protein. A D gene is named only where the DNA matches it firmly. For some rows the clone size is stated as once, few or many, or as a class when expanded; others skip it.

d_call: NA
v_call: TRBV19
clone_size: few
j_call: TRBJ1-1
cdr3_nt: TGTGCCAGTAGCCCCACCCCGACCGGGTTGTTGGCTTTCTTT
cdr3_aa: CASSPTPTGLLAFF

d_call: NA
v_call: TRBV12-3/TRBV12-4
clone_size: NA
j_call: TRBJ1-2
cdr3_nt: TGTGCCAGCAGTGCCGGGGGGGGCTACACCTTC
cdr3_aa: CASSAGGGYTF

d_call: TRBD2
v_call: TRBV6-4
clone_size: NA
j_call: TRBJ2-4
cdr3_nt: TGTGCCAGCAGTCGAGAGGGAGGGGACATTCAGTACTTC
cdr3_aa: CASSREGGDIQYF

d_call: NA
v_call: TRBV18
clone_size: NA
j_call: TRBJ1-4
cdr3_nt: TGTGCCAGCTCACCACCCAGGGATAATGAAAAACTGTTTTTT
cdr3_aa: CASSPPRDNEKLFF

d_call: TRBD1
v_call: TRBV30
clone_size: NA
j_call: TRBJ1-4
cdr3_nt: TGTGCCTGGAGGGGACAGGGAGTGGGTGAAAAACTGTTTTTT
cdr3_aa: CAWRGQGVGEKLFF

d_call: NA
v_call: TRBV5-4
clone_size: NA
j_call: TRBJ1-2
cdr3_nt: TGTGCCAGCAGCTTGGCCGGGGGGCCAGATGGCTACACCTTC
cdr3_aa: CASSLAGGPDGYTF

d_call: TRBD1
v_call: TRBV7-6
clone_size: NA
j_call: TRBJ2-1
cdr3_nt: TGTGCCAGCAGCTTAGTCGGGACAGGGAGCTCCTACAATGAGCAGTTCTTC
cdr3_aa: CASSLVGTGSSYNEQFF

d_call: TRBD1
v_call: TRBV19
clone_size: NA
j_call: TRBJ2-3
cdr3_nt: TGTGCCAGTAGTCCTTCGACAGGGGAAAGAGATACGCAGTATTTT
cdr3_aa: CASSPSTGERDTQYF

d_call: TRBD1
v_call: TRBV27
clone_size: NA
j_call: TRBJ1-1
cdr3_nt: TGTGCCAGCAGCTTAATCGGACAGGGCTTGAACACTGAAGCTTTCTTT
cdr3_aa: CASSLIGQGLNTEAFF

d_call: TRBD1
v_call: TRBV7-2
clone_size: NA
j_call: TRBJ1-2
cdr3_nt: TGTGCCAGCAGCTTCCGGGACAGGGGCGGCTACACCTTC
cdr3_aa: CASSFRDRGGYTF

d_call: TRBD1
v_call: TRBV7-2
clone_size: NA
j_call: TRBJ2-5
cdr3_nt: TGTGCCAGCAGCTACCGACAGGGGAGGGAGACCCAGTACTTC
cdr3_aa: CASSYRQGRETQYF

d_call: NA
v_call: TRBV6-5
clone_size: NA
j_call: TRBJ2-7
cdr3_nt: TGTGCCAGCACCCCGCCCGGCAGGGGCCTCGAGCAGTACTTC
cdr3_aa: CASTPPGRGLEQYF

d_call: TRBD1
v_call: TRBV5-4
clone_size: NA
j_call: TRBJ1-6
cdr3_nt: TGTGCCAGCAGCCAAAGGGACAGAAATTCACCCCTCCACTTT
cdr3_aa: CASSQRDRNSPLHF

d_call: NA
v_call: TRBV10-3
clone_size: NA
j_call: TRBJ1-6
cdr3_nt: TGTGCCATCAGCAAGGAAAGGGGTAATTCACCCCTCCACTTT
cdr3_aa: CAISKERGNSPLHF

d_call: NA
v_call: TRBV5-8
clone_size: NA
j_call: TRBJ1-5
cdr3_nt: TGTGCCAGCAGCCCCGGACACTATAGCAATCAGCCCCAGCATTTT
cdr3_aa: CASSPGHYSNQPQHF

d_call: NA
v_call: TRBV21-1
clone_size: NA
j_call: TRBJ1-2
cdr3_nt: TGTGCCAGCCGTCAGGACTTCTATGGCTACACCTTC
cdr3_aa: CASRQDFYGYTF